These 26 T cell receptor beta chains were sequenced from one sample in a study of identical twins. TCRdb re-derived calls from the 5' RACE reads in MiXCR, one entry per CDR3 protein. The sample lists a few hundred thousand distinct CDR3 sequences; about 16% were seen once. These data were likewise used in another study, on yellow fever vaccine responses in identical twins.

The sample was CD4+ T cells sorted from blood. Receptors were obtained from a woman between 18 and 30 years old in good health.

The chain is built from TRBV24-1 and TRBJ2-2, with D possibly being TRBD1 or TRBD2 (5 bases each). Trimming pared 9 bases from V and 4 bases from J, leaving 17 bases between. The CDR3 length is 15 residues. CDR1 is KGHDR and CDR2 is SFDVKD in the germline V gene. The CDR3 sequence is CATSSPGPFTGELFF. The CDR3, as DNA: TGTGCCACCTCAAGCCCGGGGCCGTTCACCGGGGAGCTGTTTTTT.

The CDR3 coding sequence is TGTGCCATCAGTGATGGGAGCTCAGAGACCCAGTACTTC. Amino acid sequence: CAISDGSSETQYF. V is TRBV10-3 and J is TRBJ2-5, with D possibly TRBD2 on 5 matching bases. The V end lost 3 bases, the J end lost 4 bases, and 9 bases lay between the germline ends. Germline-derived CDR1 and CDR2 are ENHRY and SYGVKD. The CDR3 spans 13 residues.

This clonotype has ten or more counts. The chain employs TRBV5-1 and TRBJ2-1, with D possibly being TRBD2 (6 bases). The length of the CDR3 is 14 residues. Between the trimmed V and J ends, which lost 8 bases and 4 bases, there was a span of 16 bases. Germline lookup yields CDR1 SGHRS and CDR2 YFSETQ. CDR3: CASSRWGVYNEQFF. The CDR3, as DNA: TGCGCCAGTAGTCGCTGGGGGGTGTACAATGAGCAGTTCTTC.

The V gene is TRBV20-1, the J gene TRBJ2-3; D not resolved. The CDR3 extends over 16 amino acids. V was clipped by 5 bases and J by 4 bases, with 22 bases between them. Per germline, CDR1 DFQATT and CDR2 SNEGSKA (reference sequence). CDR3 region: CSASKVTSVVADTQYF. DNA for the CDR3: TGCAGTGCTTCAAAAGTAACCTCGGTAGTGGCAGATACGCAGTATTTT.

In its sample, this clonotype was seen a few times. The chain employs TRBV5-1 and TRBJ2-7; maybe TRBD2 (5 bases). The germline CDR1 and CDR2 sequences are SGHRS and YFSETQ. CDR3 length: 15 amino acids. Trimming took 2 bases from V and 0 from J, leaving 12 bases between them. The CDR3 nucleotides read TGCGCCAGCAGCTTTTCGGGGTCGAGCTCCTACGAGCAGTACGTC. Translated: CASSFSGSSSYEQYV.

The chain recombines TRBV6-1 with TRBJ2-1; 7 bases are a match to TRBD1. With V trimmed by 6 bases and J by 5 bases, 10 bases remained unmatched. The CDR3 consists of 15 residues. The germline V gene encodes CDR1 MNHNS and CDR2 SASEGT. The CDR3 nucleotides read TGTGCCAGCAGAACGGACAGGCGGGTCAACAATGAGCAGTTCTTC. Protein: CASRTDRRVNNEQFF.

V usage is TRBV10-3 and J usage is TRBJ1-2; D ambiguous. Germline V gene data show CDR1 as ENHRY and CDR2 as SYGVKD. This CDR3 comprises 11 residues. The germline V and J ends were trimmed by 10 bases and 4 bases, with 10 bases remaining between them. CDR3 in amino acids: CATSGLYGYTF. The CDR3 nucleotides read TGTGCCACCTCCGGTCTCTATGGCTACACCTTC.

The rearrangement links TRBV20-1 to TRBJ2-7, with 12 bases that match TRBD2. In germline, CDR1 is DFQATT, CDR2 SNEGSKA (reference sequence). The CDR3 totals 17 residues. Trimming cost V 5 bases and J 2 bases; bases outside gene matches: 13. For the CDR3, the DNA is TGCAGTGCTGGGGGTGGACTAGCGGGACCCAACACCTACGAGCAGTACTTC. It encodes CSAGGGLAGPNTYEQYF.

This clonotype was detected only a few times. The CDR3 reads CAISEFQANEQFF. CDR3 sequence (DNA): TGTGCCATCAGTGAGTTCCAGGCCAATGAGCAGTTCTTC. The chain joins TRBV10-3 to TRBJ2-1; D remains unclear. Germline V gene sequence: CDR1 ENHRY, CDR2 SYGVKD. The CDR3 runs to 13 residues. The V and J ends lost 1 base and 6 bases respectively, with 7 bases between them.

J is TRBJ2-7 and V is TRBV5-8, with a weak D call TRBD1 (5 bases). CDR3 length: 13 amino acids. CDR1 is SGHTS, CDR2 YDEGEE, per germline. The germline V and J ends were trimmed by 3 bases and 3 bases, with 10 bases remaining between them. The CDR3 spells CASSWRQLYEQYV. CDR3 nucleotide sequence: TGTGCCAGCAGCTGGAGACAGCTCTACGAGCAGTACGTC.

This chain connects TRBV6-6 to TRBJ2-7; possible D gene TRBD2, 6 bases. Trimming removed 5 bases from V and 6 bases from J, with 11 bases in between. CDR1 and CDR2 (germline): MNHNY, SVGAGI (reference sequence). This CDR3 spans 12 amino acids. Written as DNA, the CDR3 is TGTGCCAGCAGTACACTAGCCGGCGAGCAGTACTTC. Its protein product is CASSTLAGEQYF.

The gene calls are TRBV28 and TRBJ2-3; maybe TRBD2 (5 bases). CDR3 length equals 15 residues. The germline V gene encodes CDR1 MDHEN and CDR2 SYDVKM. V lost 6 bases and J 0 bases, leaving 13 bases between the germline ends. CDR3 coding DNA: TGTGCCAGCAGGGTTAGGGAGACCAGCACAGATACGCAGTATTTT. Translated, it gives CASRVRETSTDTQYF.

V and J are TRBV7-6 and TRBJ2-1; D possibly corresponds to TRBD2 (5 bases). The V gene's germline CDR1 is SGHVS and CDR2 FNYEAQ. This CDR3 region has 16 residues. V was clipped by 5 bases and J by 0 bases, with 14 bases between them. The CDR3 reads CASSPGLLSSYNEQFF. The DNA for the CDR3 is TGTGCCAGCAGCCCTGGACTCTTATCCTCCTACAATGAGCAGTTCTTC.

In its sample, this clonotype was seen many times. The CDR3 here is CASSLRQGGNSPLHF. The CDR3, as DNA: TGTGCCAGCAGTTTAAGGCAGGGGGGGAATTCACCCCTCCACTTT. V is TRBV12-3 or TRBV12-4 and J is TRBJ1-6, with 7 bases fitting TRBD1. The CDR3 has 15 amino acids. With 2 bases clipped from V and 7 bases from J, the junction kept 5 bases outside the gene matches.

This clonotype was counted ten times or more. The rearrangement links TRBV27 to TRBJ1-1; D gene ambiguous. The CDR3 runs to 13 residues. CDR1 is MNHEY, CDR2 SMNVEV, per germline (reference sequence). V lost 6 bases to trimming and J lost 2 bases, with 10 bases between them. For the CDR3, the DNA is TGTGCCAGCAGATCAAGACACAACACTGAAGCTTTCTTT. Translating gives CASRSRHNTEAFF.

The V gene is TRBV7-3, the J gene TRBJ2-3; D is uncertain. Germline CDR1 SGHTA, CDR2 FQGTGA. Trimming left V 3 bases short and J 4 bases short, with 8 bases between. CDR3 size: 13 residues. CDR3 loop: CASSLAGPDTQYF. CDR3 nucleotides: TGTGCCAGCAGCTTGGCCGGGCCAGATACGCAGTATTTT.

This clonotype occurred a few times. The chain has TRBV28 and TRBJ2-3; 10 bases agree with TRBD2. The CDR3 length is 15 residues. Unmatched junction bases numbered 7, after V lost 8 bases and J lost 2 bases. Per the germline V gene, CDR1 is MDHEN and CDR2 is SYDVKM. CDR3 nucleotide sequence: TGTGCCAGCTGCTCCGGGACTAGCGACACAGATACGCAGTATTTT. The encoded protein is CASCSGTSDTDTQYF.

This clonotype was picked up many times. The chain is built from TRBV27 and TRBJ2-3, with D hard to call. CDR1 is MNHEY, CDR2 SMNVEV, per germline (reference sequence). Trimming took 0 bases from V and 0 from J, leaving 1 base between them. CDR3 size: 13 residues. CDR3 DNA sequence: TGTGCCAGCAGTTTATCTAGCACAGATACGCAGTATTTT. Translation: CASSLSSTDTQYF.

This clonotype has just a few counts. CDR3 amino acids: CASSFGTNEQFF. CDR3 DNA: TGTGCCAGCAGCTTCGGTACCAATGAGCAGTTCTTC. This sequence joins TRBV7-9 and TRBJ2-1; D gene unclear. Germline loops: CDR1 SEHNR, CDR2 FQNEAQ (reference sequence). Trimming took off 3 bases at V and 6 bases at J, with 6 bases between the two ends. The CDR3 contains 12 residues.

This sequence joins TRBV12-3 or TRBV12-4 and TRBJ2-1; D is perhaps TRBD1 or TRBD2 (5 bases each). The V end was cut by 2 bases, the J end by 8 bases, with 16 bases between. The CDR3 covers 15 residues. CDR3 loop: CASSLRGTPVDEQFF. The CDR3 DNA is TGTGCCAGCAGTTTACGTGGGACCCCGGTCGATGAGCAGTTCTTC.

This chain uses TRBV5-1 with TRBJ2-5; TRBD2 might be the D (6 bases). CDR3 length: 12 residues. Trimming shortened V by 0 bases and J by 7 bases, and 7 bases separated the two germline ends. CDR1 is SGHRS and CDR2 is YFSETQ in the germline V gene. CDR3 sequence reads: CASSLGEVTQYF. As DNA, the CDR3 is TGCGCCAGCAGCTTGGGGGAGGTGACCCAGTACTTC.

The chain carries TRBV11-1 and TRBJ1-1, with 7 nucleotides matching TRBD1. The V segment lost 0 bases and the J segment 1 base; nucleotides outside the gene matches: 5. The CDR3 loop spans 16 amino acids. From germline, CDR1 is SGHAT and CDR2 FQDESV (reference sequence). The CDR3 nucleotides read TGTGCCAGCAGCTTAGCTCCGACAGGGACGAACACTGAAGCTTTCTTT. Translated: CASSLAPTGTNTEAFF.

CDR3 loop: CSARESGSGYEQYF. The CDR3 DNA sequence: TGCAGTGCTAGAGAAAGTGGGAGCGGGTACGAGCAGTACTTC. V usage is TRBV20-1 and J usage is TRBJ2-7; the D gene is possibly TRBD2 (6 bases). Germline V CDR1 and CDR2: DFQATT, SNEGSKA (reference sequence). V was clipped by 0 bases and J by 4 bases, with 13 bases between them. CDR3 length: 14 amino acids.

The CDR3 loop reads CASRGLVVSGEQFF. CDR3 DNA sequence: TGTGCCAGCAGGGGACTAGTGGTTTCGGGTGAGCAGTTCTTC. This rearrangement joins TRBV2 to TRBJ2-1, with 8 positions matching TRBD2. The V segment lost 6 bases and the J segment 9 bases; nucleotides outside the gene matches: 10. Germline loops: CDR1 SNHLY, CDR2 FYNNEI. The CDR3 extends over 14 amino acids.

This clonotype has only a few counts. The genes are TRBV7-9 and TRBJ2-1; no clear D gene. The CDR3 runs to 16 residues. Germline-derived CDR1 and CDR2 are SEHNR and FQNEAQ (reference sequence). Trimming stripped 5 bases from V and 0 bases from J, with 14 bases between. The CDR3 nucleotides are TGTGCCAGCAGCCAGTCGGGCTCGACCTCCTACAATGAGCAGTTCTTC. This gives the protein CASSQSGSTSYNEQFF.

This clonotype was found a few times. The chain has TRBV7-2 and TRBJ1-2; D gene ambiguous. Germline V gene sequence: CDR1 SGHTA, CDR2 FQGNSA. Trimming left V 1 base short and J 4 bases short, with 10 bases between. There are 14 residues in the CDR3. The DNA of the CDR3 is TGTGCCAGCAGCTTAGGAGGGCAAGCCTATGGCTACACCTTC. Its protein is CASSLGGQAYGYTF.